This T cell receptor beta chain was identified in a study of blood T cells in healthy people across ages. A sample-barcoded 5' primer and a J-beta primer mix were used in a second PCR of roughly 7 to 12 cycles. TCRdb reanalysed the 5' RACE reads using MiXCR and keeps one entry per CDR3 protein. The sample holds about 640,000 distinct CDR3 sequences, about 53% seen once. Sequencing was done on a sample of blood. This TCR derives from a man between 60 and 75 years old in good health.

CDR3 amino acids: CASSLDPGGIQPQHF. As DNA, the CDR3 is TGTGCCAGCAGCTTAGATCCAGGGGGAATTCAGCCCCAGCATTTT. This chain links TRBV7-9 with TRBJ1-5; 7 nucleotides line up with TRBD1. The V and J ends lost 1 base and 6 bases, in that order; junction bases with no gene match: 6. The CDR3 has 15 residues. Germline lookup yields CDR1 SEHNR and CDR2 FQNEAQ (reference sequence).